This T cell receptor beta chain is drawn from a study of OX40 agonist ivuxolimab in advanced cancers. Across the whole study: The patients' treatment was ivuxolimab, an agonistic anti-OX40 (CD134) antibody.

This CDR3 spans 17 amino acids. Trimming cost V 0 bases and J 5 bases, with 18 bases left between them. Looked up from germline, CDR1 is SGDLS and CDR2 is YYNGEE. Profiled with immunoSEQ multiplex PCR; TCRdb holds only in-frame clones, not every one. The sample includes around 59,000 clones, around 89% of them seen just once. The chain is built from TRBV9 and TRBJ2-1; D assignment may be TRBD1 or TRBD2 (5 bases each). Sequenced material: CD4+ or CD8+ T cells sorted from blood, taken in a trial of the OX40 agonist ivuxolimab. The source is an adult with an advanced solid tumor such as melanoma, head and neck, liver or kidney cancer. CDR3 in amino acids: CASSVGGNWGTDNEQFF. CDR3 DNA sequence: TGTGCCAGCAGCGTAGGCGGTAATTGGGGGACCGACAATGAGCAGTTCTTC. The full variable domain, its missing parts supplied by reference TRBV9 and TRBJ2-1, is DSGVTQTPKHLITATGQRVTLRCSPRSGDLSVYWYQQSLDQGLQFLIQYYNGEERAKGNILERFSAQQFPDLHSELNLSSLELGDSALYFCASSVGGNWGTDNEQFFGPGTRLTVL.